This T cell receptor beta chain was recorded in a study of post-analysis software for immune sequencing data. Study-wide results and caveats: A handful of TRBV segments were more frequent in patients than controls; TRBV5-6, TRBV5-1 and TRBV20-1 belonged to this group.

The CDR3 has 14 amino acids. Germline V gene sequence: CDR1 LNHNV, CDR2 YYDKDF (reference sequence). V was clipped by 1 base and J by 4 bases; unmatched bases: 2. TCR beta cDNA libraries included unique molecular identifiers. Using its own MiXCR run on the PCR reads, TCRdb lists one record per CDR3 protein. The repertoire consists of approximately 730,000 distinct CDR3 sequences, with 25% to 30% occurring once and the leading ten covering 0.55% to 0.65%. About this clonotype: Its antigen is not known.

What was sequenced was blood. The TCR originated in a girl between 10 and 17 years old with multiple sclerosis. The chain carries TRBV15 and TRBJ1-2; 8 bases are shared with TRBD1. DNA for the CDR3: TGTGCCACCAGCAGAGCAGGGACAGGCTATGGCTACACCTTC. Translated: CATSRAGTGYGYTF.